The entry that follows covers one T cell receptor (beta chain) sequence. Its antigen remains unidentified. Base qualities are not recorded, but no much larger clone differs from it by a single base. The donors were people with melanoma. The sample originates from a study of CD4+ T cells in melanoma (dated by TCRdb to the early 2020s). Regarding the study in general: The study investigated neoantigen-specific CD4+ T cells in human melanoma. General findings and caveats noted by the study authors: Neoantigen-specific CD4+ T cells in melanoma were reported to show diverse differentiation states. The report described a correlation between neoantigen-specific CD4+ T cells and the function of CD8+ T cells, macrophages and B cells.

The library was produced with the immunoSEQ multiplex PCR assay. Not all clones reach the TCRdb copy of this immuneACCESS table, which keeps in-frame sequences only. Checked studies attribute under half of the gap to unresolved V genes and leave the rest unexplained. The sample has under 20,000 clones on record, roughly 76% of them singletons. Jointly, the top ten make up over 9.5% of the sample. The germline V end is reduced by 0 bases and the J end by 2 bases; junction bases left unmatched: 10. The germline V gene yields LGHNA for CDR1 and YNFKEQ for CDR2. The CDR3 contains 17 residues, cysteine and phenylalanine counted. Just the 51-base CDR3 DNA is kept, in frame starting at base 1.

The source is a human donor with melanoma. The chain is made from TRBV4-2 and TRBJ2-7, with 7 bases matching TRBD1. Material for sequencing was cells from a culture (not recorded whether cultured in vitro). The CDR3 is CASSQDLGRGRTYEQYF. The nucleotide sequence reads TGTGCCAGCAGCCAAGATCTAGGCAGGGGGAGAACCTACGAGCAGTACTTC.